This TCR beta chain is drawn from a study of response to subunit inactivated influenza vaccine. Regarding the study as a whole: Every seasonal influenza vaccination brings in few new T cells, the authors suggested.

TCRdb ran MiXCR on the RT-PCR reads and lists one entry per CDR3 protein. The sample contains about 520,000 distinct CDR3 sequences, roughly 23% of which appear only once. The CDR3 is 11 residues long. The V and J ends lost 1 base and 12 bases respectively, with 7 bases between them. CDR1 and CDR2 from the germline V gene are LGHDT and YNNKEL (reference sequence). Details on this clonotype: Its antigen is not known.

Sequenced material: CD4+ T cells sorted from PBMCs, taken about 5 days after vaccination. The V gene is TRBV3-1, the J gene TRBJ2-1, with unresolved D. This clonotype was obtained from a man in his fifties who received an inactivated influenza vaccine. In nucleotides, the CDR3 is TGTGCCAGCAGCCAAGGGCCAGGGCAGTTCTTC. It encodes CASSQGPGQFF.